The 6 T cell receptor beta chains below were found in one sample sequenced in a study of metastatic and nonmetastatic thyroid tumors (dated by TCRdb to about 2020). The library was built by means of PCR. Sequencing instrument: Illumina HiSeq 4000. Using fastp trimming at Q25 and MiXCR clonotype assembly, TCRdb reanalyzed the public sequencing data and kept in-frame beta chains. The sample data list about 37,000 clones, and around 27% of these were observed just once. Clones ranked in the top ten supply about 11% of the sample. None of the patients had been given any treatment before thyroid surgery. Material for sequencing was blood. The receptors shown here come from a male donor with papillary thyroid cancer or a benign thyroid nodule (not recorded which). Some clones in this sample may be carry-over from other donors' samples.

This chain uses TRBV7-3 with TRBJ2-3; D not resolved. The CDR3 is made up of 12 amino acids. V was pared by 2 bases and J by 8 bases, with 8 bases between. Germline V gives CDR1 SGHTA, CDR2 FQGTGA. The CDR3, as DNA: TGTGCCAGCAGCTTAGACCTCGGTACGCAGTATTTT. Protein product: CASSLDLGTQYF.

The V and J genes are TRBV6-1 and TRBJ1-2, with 7 bases that match TRBD1. The CDR3 has 14 amino acids. CDR1 and CDR2 from the germline V gene are MNHNS and SASEGT. After removal of 8 bases from V and 5 bases from J, the junction contained 11 bases not matched to a gene. CDR3 DNA sequence: TGTGCCAGCTGGCAAGGGGCAGGGGGATATGGCTACACCTTC. It encodes CASWQGAGGYGYTF.

This clone was seen many times. The chain links TRBV12-5 to TRBJ2-1, with 13 positions matching TRBD2. With 0 bases clipped from V and 4 bases from J, the junction kept 3 bases outside the gene matches. The germline CDR1 and CDR2 sequences are LGHNT and FRNRAP. This CDR3 comprises 17 residues. CDR3 bases: TGTGCTAGTGGTTTGGTACTAGCGGGAGGGTCATACAATGAGCAGTTCTTC. It codes for CASGLVLAGGSYNEQFF.

This clone was found a few times. DNA for the CDR3: TGTGCCAGCAGTTACTCCGACATTGGGTACACTGAAGCTTTCTTT. Its translation is CASSYSDIGYTEAFF. The V call is TRBV6-5, the J call TRBJ1-1; D call uncertain. The CDR3 runs to 15 residues. The germline gives CDR1 MNHEY, CDR2 SVGAGI. Trimming stripped 0 bases from V and 3 bases from J, with 11 bases between.

This clone has a handful of counts. The chain combines TRBV6-1 with TRBJ2-1; D gene ambiguous. Germline CDR1 is MNHNS and CDR2 is SASEGT. The V and J ends lost 6 bases and 7 bases respectively, with 13 bases between them. The CDR3 extends over 13 amino acids. The CDR3 loop reads CASSLVEGNEQFF. CDR3 nucleotide sequence: TGTGCCAGCAGCCTAGTTGAAGGGAATGAGCAGTTCTTC.

In its sample, this clone was seen many times. The chain carries TRBV20-1 and TRBJ1-2, with D possibly being TRBD1 (5 bases). Germline values: CDR1 DFQATT, CDR2 SNEGSKA (reference sequence). The CDR3 totals 14 residues. V was clipped by 6 bases and J by 6 bases, with 20 bases between them. Written as DNA, the CDR3 is TGCAGTGCCAACCACCGGGGGATCTTTGATGGCTACACCTTC. This translates into CSANHRGIFDGYTF.